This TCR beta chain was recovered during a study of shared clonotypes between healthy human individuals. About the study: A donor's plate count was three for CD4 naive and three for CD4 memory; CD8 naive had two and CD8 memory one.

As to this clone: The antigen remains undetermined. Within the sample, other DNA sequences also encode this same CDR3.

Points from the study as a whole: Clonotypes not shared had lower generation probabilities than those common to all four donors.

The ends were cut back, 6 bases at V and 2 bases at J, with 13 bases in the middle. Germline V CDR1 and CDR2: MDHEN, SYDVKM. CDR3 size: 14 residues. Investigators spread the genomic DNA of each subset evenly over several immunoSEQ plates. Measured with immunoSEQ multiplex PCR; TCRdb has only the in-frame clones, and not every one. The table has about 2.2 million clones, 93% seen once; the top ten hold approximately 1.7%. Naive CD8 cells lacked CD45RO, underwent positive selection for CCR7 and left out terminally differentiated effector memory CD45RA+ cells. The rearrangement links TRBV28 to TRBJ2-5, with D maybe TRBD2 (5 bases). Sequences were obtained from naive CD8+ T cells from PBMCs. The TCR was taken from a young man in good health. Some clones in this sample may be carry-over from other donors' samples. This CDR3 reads CASRPTGFQETQYF. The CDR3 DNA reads TGTGCCAGCAGACCAACGGGATTTCAAGAGACCCAGTACTTC. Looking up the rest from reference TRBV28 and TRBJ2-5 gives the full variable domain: DVKVTQSSRYLVKRTGEKVFLECVQDMDHENMFWYRQDPGLGLRLIYFSYDVKMKEKGDIPEGYSVSREKKERFSLILESASTNQTSMYLCASRPTGFQETQYFGPGTRLLVL.